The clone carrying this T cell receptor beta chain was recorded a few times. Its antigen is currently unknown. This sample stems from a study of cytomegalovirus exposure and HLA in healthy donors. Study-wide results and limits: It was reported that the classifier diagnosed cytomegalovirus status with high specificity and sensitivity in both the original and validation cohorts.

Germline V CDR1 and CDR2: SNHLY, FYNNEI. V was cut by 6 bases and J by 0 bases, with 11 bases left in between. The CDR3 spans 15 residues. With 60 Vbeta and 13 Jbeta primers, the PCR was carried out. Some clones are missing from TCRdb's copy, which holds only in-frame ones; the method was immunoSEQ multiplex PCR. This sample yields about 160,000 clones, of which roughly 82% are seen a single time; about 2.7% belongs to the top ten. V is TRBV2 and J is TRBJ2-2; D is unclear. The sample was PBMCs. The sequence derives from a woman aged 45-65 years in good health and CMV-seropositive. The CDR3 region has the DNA TGTGCCAGCAGGGCGAGGCAGACGAACACCGGGGAGCTGTTTTTT. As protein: CASRARQTNTGELFF. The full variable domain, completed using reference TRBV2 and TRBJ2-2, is EPEVTQTPSHQVTQMGQEVILRCVPISNHLYFYWYRQILGQKVEFLVSFYNNEISEKSEIFDDQFSVERPDGSNFTLKIRSTKLEDSAMYFCASRARQTNTGELFFGEGSRLTVL.